This section outlines one T cell receptor beta chain sequence together with its context. Its target is unknown. The use of a sample-barcoded 5' primer and a J-beta primer mix characterized a second PCR of 7 to 11 cycles. Via MiXCR, TCRdb re-called the 5' RACE reads, giving one row per CDR3 protein. This repertoire shows more than 1.4 million distinct CDR3 sequences, 42% found once; its top ten account for approximately 7.9%. This sample is drawn from a study of blood T cells in healthy people across ages. The wider study: Roughly one uniquely barcoded beta molecule per two T cells was captured.

Study results and limitations: It was held that diversity estimates obtained from one million T cells represented underestimates. The study found more naive CD4+ cells and higher diversity in long-lived than aged donors.

Per sample, no less than 5 micrograms of total RNA were extracted. Germline assignment: CDR1 DFQATT and CDR2 SNEGSKA (reference sequence). The CDR3 covers 15 residues. The J gene is TRBJ2-1, the V gene TRBV20-1, with 7 bases matching TRBD2. The J call could be wrong; TRBJ2-7 is a better fit for the DNA end. The source of this sequence is a woman aged 18-29 years in good health. What was sequenced was blood. The CDR3 protein is CSARVGRESRNEQYF. CDR3 nucleotide sequence: TGCAGTGCTAGAGTCGGGCGGGAGAGCAGGAATGAGCAGTACTTC.